The TCR beta chain under discussion was sequenced for a study of cytomegalovirus exposure and HLA in healthy donors. Amplification used 60 Vbeta primers and 13 Jbeta primers. Profiling relied on immunoSEQ multiplex PCR, and the TCRdb table lists in-frame clones only, not all of them. The profile shows some 150,000 clones, around 78% of them singletons. Study results and caveats: According to reports, the classifier identified cytomegalovirus status with high specificity and sensitivity. Differences between HLA loci emerged in a later analysis of TCR association rates, with DRB1 most and HLA-C fewest. A cluster of highly shared sequence variants was likely a sequencing artifact. Some TCR beta chains (164 of them) were listed as cytomegalovirus-associated.

On this clone itself: The antigen is unknown.

Germline V gene data show CDR1 as SGHRS and CDR2 as YFSETQ. The CDR3 is made up of 13 amino acids. Trimming shortened V by 0 bases and J by 4 bases, and 7 bases separated the two germline ends. Material for sequencing was PBMCs. This clonotype originated in a male donor in good health and CMV-seronegative. This sequence joins TRBV5-1 and TRBJ1-1; D is unresolved. The CDR3 protein is CASSLGKITEAFF. CDR3 bases: TGCGCCAGCAGCTTGGGTAAAATCACTGAAGCTTTCTTT.